These 5 T cell receptor beta chains share one sample of origin, sequenced in a study of T cell changes during pregnancy in multiple sclerosis. The protocol was immunoSEQ multiplex PCR, while the TCRdb copy is restricted to in-frame clones and leaves out a portion. The profile shows around 71,000 clones, roughly 92% of them singletons. This specimen was peripheral blood, taken in the third trimester of pregnancy. These receptors all come from a female donor with multiple sclerosis, enrolled in a pregnancy study.

The rearrangement joins TRBV29-1 to TRBJ2-1; TRBD2 agrees at 11 bases. The trim removed 6 bases at V and 7 bases at J, leaving 11 bases unmatched. The CDR3 sequence is 15 residues long. The germline V gene has CDR1 SQVTM and CDR2 ANQGSEA. The CDR3 is CSVEDLAGGGNEQFF. The DNA of the CDR3 is TGCAGCGTCGAGGATCTAGCGGGAGGCGGGAATGAGCAGTTCTTC.

This clone was observed once. V gene TRBV18 combines with J gene TRBJ2-3; D not resolved. V was cut by 2 bases and J by 0 bases, with 6 bases left in between. CDR3 length: 14 amino acids. Germline CDR1 KGHSH, CDR2 LQKENI. This CDR3 is CASSPTRSTDTQYF. The CDR3 DNA reads TGTGCCAGCTCACCAACCAGAAGCACAGATACGCAGTATTTT.

This clone has just one count. The chain is built from TRBV5-1 and TRBJ2-4, with D possibly TRBD1 on 6 matching bases. Trimming took off 2 bases at V and 7 bases at J, with 13 bases between the two ends. CDR1 SGHRS and CDR2 YFSETQ come from the germline V gene. This CDR3 is 14 amino acids long. The CDR3 spells CASSLQGEGNIQYF. The CDR3 nucleotides read TGCGCCAGCAGCTTACAGGGTGAGGGGAACATTCAGTACTTC.

The rearrangement links TRBV9 to TRBJ2-1, with a tentative D call TRBD1 (5 bases). Germline V lookup: CDR1 SGDLS, CDR2 YYNGEE. V lost 0 bases, J lost 7 bases, and 11 bases lay in between. The CDR3 extends over 14 amino acids. CDR3: CASSVAQGRNEQFF. The CDR3 nucleotides read TGTGCCAGCAGCGTAGCCCAGGGAAGAAATGAGCAGTTCTTC. The entire variable domain, with the rest obtained from reference TRBV9 and TRBJ2-1, is as follows: DSGVTQTPKHLITATGQRVTLRCSPRSGDLSVYWYQQSLDQGLQFLIQYYNGEERAKGNILERFSAQQFPDLHSELNLSSLELGDSALYFCASSVAQGRNEQFFGPGTRLTVL.

This clone was seen just once. The J gene is TRBJ2-3, the V gene TRBV18, with a tentative D call TRBD2 (6 bases). V was clipped by 6 bases and J by 1 base, with 11 bases between them. The CDR3 runs 14 residues. CDR1 is KGHSH and CDR2 is LQKENI in the germline V gene. In nucleotides, the CDR3 is TGTGCCAGCTCCCCCGGGACTGGCACAGATACGCAGTATTTT. Translated, it gives CASSPGTGTDTQYF.